This T cell receptor beta chain was obtained from a study of control samples from healthy donors and cancer patients. The protocol was immunoSEQ multiplex PCR, while the TCRdb copy is restricted to in-frame clones and leaves out a portion. The table records 150,000 to 160,000 clones, over 90% of them present only once. Sample: blood. This TCR was sampled from a man between 50 and 59 years old in good health.

CDR3 nucleotide sequence: TGTGCCACCAGTCTCGGACTAGCGGGAAGTGAGCAGTTCTTC. It is translated as CATSLGLAGSEQFF. The chain is built from TRBV24-1 and TRBJ2-1, with 12 bases identical to TRBD2. Unmatched junction bases numbered 5, after V lost 6 bases and J lost 9 bases. From germline, CDR1 is KGHDR and CDR2 SFDVKD. The CDR3 is 14 amino acids.